This TCR beta chain was obtained from a study of T cells in Graves' hyperthyroidism and ophthalmopathy. General observations from the study: Progression to ophthalmopathy was predicted a median of roughly 6.6 months early.

The investigators amplified TCR beta CDR3 regions from RNA transcripts. The HTBI primer set served for first-round RT-PCR of the TCR CDR3. Via MiXCR, TCRdb re-called the multiplex PCR reads, giving one row per CDR3 protein. The sample has over 700,000 distinct CDR3 sequences, under 20% seen once. Patients aged 18 to 65 had newly diagnosed hyperthyroidism that had lasted under 2 months. Turning to this clonotype: Its target is unknown.

The germline CDR1 and CDR2 sequences are MGHRA and YSYEKL. The CDR3 contains 16 residues. Trimming removed 4 bases from V and 4 bases from J; junction bases left unmatched: 7. This receptor was taken from a woman between 50 and 59 years old with Graves' hyperthyroidism that later progressed to Graves' ophthalmopathy. The specimen was blood. The rearrangement uses TRBV4-1 and TRBJ2-1, with 10 bases matching TRBD1. CDR3 coding DNA: TGCGCCAGCAGCCCTCGACAGGGGGCGGGATACAATGAGCAGTTCTTC. It specifies CASSPRQGAGYNEQFF.